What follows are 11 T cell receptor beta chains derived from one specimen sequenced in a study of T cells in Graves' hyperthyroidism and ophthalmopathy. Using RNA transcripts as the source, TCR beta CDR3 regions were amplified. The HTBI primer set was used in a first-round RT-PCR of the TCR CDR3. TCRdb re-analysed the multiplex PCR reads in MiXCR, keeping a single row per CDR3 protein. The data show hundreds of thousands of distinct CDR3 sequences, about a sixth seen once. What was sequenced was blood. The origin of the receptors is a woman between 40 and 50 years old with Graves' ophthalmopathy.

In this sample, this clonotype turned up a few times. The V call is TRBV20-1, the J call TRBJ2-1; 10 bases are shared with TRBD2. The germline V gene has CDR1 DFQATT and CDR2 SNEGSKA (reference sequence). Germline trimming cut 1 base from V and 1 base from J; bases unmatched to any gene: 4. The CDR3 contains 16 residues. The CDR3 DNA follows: TGCAGTGCTAGAGTCCTAGCGGGAGTATCCTACAATGAGCAGTTCTTC. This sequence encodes CSARVLAGVSYNEQFF.

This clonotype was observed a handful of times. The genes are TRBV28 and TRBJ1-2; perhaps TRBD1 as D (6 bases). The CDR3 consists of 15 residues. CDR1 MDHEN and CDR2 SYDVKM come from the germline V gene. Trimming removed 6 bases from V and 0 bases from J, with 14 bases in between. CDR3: CASSPGAEANYGYTF. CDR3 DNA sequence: TGTGCCAGCAGCCCGGGGGCCGAAGCTAACTATGGCTACACCTTC.

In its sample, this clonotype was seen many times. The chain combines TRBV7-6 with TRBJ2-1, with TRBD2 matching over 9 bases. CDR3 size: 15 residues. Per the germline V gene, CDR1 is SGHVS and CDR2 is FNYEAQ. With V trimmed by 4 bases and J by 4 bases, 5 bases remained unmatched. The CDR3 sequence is CASSSIAGAYNEQFF. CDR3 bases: TGTGCCAGCAGCTCTATAGCGGGAGCGTACAATGAGCAGTTCTTC.

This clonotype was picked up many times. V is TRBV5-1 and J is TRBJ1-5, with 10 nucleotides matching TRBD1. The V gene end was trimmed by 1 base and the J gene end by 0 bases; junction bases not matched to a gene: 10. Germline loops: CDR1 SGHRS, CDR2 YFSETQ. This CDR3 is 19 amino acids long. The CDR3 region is CASSLRQGQGTISNQPQHF. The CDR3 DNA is TGCGCCAGCAGCTTGAGGCAGGGACAGGGGACAATTAGCAATCAGCCCCAGCATTTT.

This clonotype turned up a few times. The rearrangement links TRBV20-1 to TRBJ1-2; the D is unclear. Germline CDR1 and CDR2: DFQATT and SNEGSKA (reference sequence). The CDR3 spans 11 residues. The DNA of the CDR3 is TGCAGGGGCGGTAGTAACTATGGCTACACCTTC. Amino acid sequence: CRGGSNYGYTF.

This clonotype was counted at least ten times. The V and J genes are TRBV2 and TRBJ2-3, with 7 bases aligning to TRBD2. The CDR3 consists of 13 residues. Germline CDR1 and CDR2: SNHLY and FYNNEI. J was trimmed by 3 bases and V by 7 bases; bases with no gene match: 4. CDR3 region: CASNRAGTDTQYF. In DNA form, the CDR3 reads TGTGCCAGCAACAGAGCGGGAACAGATACGCAGTATTTT.

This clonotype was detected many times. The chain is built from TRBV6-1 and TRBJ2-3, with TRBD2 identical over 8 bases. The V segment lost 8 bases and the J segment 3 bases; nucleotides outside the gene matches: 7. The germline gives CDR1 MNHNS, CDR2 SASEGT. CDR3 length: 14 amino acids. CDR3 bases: TGTGCCAGCCGAGCGGGGGATGGTACAGATACGCAGTATTTT. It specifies CASRAGDGTDTQYF.

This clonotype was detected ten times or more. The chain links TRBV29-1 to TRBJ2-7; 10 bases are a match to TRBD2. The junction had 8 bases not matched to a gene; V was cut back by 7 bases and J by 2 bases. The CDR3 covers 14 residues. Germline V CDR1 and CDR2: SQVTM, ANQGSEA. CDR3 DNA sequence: TGCAGCGCCCTAACTAGCGGGACTGCCTACGAGCAGTACTTC. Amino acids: CSALTSGTAYEQYF.

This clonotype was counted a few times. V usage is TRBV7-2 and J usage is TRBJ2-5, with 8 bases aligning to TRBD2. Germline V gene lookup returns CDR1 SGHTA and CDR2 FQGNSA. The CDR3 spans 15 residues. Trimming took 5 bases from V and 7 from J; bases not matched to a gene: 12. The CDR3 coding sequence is TGTGCCAGCAGCCCGCCTCCACTAGCGGTGGGGACCCAGTACTTC. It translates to CASSPPPLAVGTQYF.

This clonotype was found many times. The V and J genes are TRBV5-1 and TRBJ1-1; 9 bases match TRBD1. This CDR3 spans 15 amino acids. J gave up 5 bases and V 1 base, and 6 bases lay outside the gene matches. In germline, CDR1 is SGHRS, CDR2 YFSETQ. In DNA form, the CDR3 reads TGCGCCAGCAGCTTGTCCGGACAGGGGAGGACTGAAGCTTTCTTT. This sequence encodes CASSLSGQGRTEAFF.

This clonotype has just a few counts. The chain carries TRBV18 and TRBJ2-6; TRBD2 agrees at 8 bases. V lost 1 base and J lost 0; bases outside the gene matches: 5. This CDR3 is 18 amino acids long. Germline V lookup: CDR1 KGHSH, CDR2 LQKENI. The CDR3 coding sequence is TGTGCCAGCTCACCACGGACGGGAGGGCCCTCTGGGGCCAACGTCCTGACTTTC. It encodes CASSPRTGGPSGANVLTF.